This T cell receptor (beta chain) was obtained from a study of T cell responses to AZD1222 COVID-19 vaccine. This clone was counted once. Its antigen is unidentified. Germline V gene sequence: CDR1 ENHRY, CDR2 SYGVKD. The ends were cut back, 6 bases at V and 1 base at J, with 9 bases in the middle. This CDR3 contains 13 residues. Study-level findings and limits: Scientists sampled the repertoires only once the peak T cell response had passed.

The data were produced by immunoSEQ multiplex PCR, yet TCRdb's version contains in-frame clones alone and is incomplete. This table holds 95,000 to 100,000 clones, 90% found once. The TCR was taken from an adult in good health. The V and J genes are TRBV10-3 and TRBJ1-2; D is unclear. Material: peripheral blood, obtained on day 0 of AZD1222 vaccination. CDR3 region: CAISERDNYGYTF. The CDR3 DNA is TGTGCCATCAGCGAGCGGGATAACTATGGCTACACCTTC.